The following is a TCR beta chain sequence with its context. The antigen remains undetermined. This record belongs to a study of blood T cells in healthy people across ages. Overall study findings and caveats: Those diversity estimates obtained from one million T cells were thought to be underestimates.

Sample-barcoded 5' priming and a J-beta primer mix drove a second PCR of 7 to 11 cycles. Every single cDNA molecule received a tag from a template-switch adaptor with 12 random nucleotides. TCRdb recomputed calls from the 5' RACE reads with MiXCR, one row per CDR3 protein. The repertoire holds hundreds of thousands of distinct CDR3 sequences, with roughly two fifths as singletons. The germline CDR1 and CDR2 sequences are DFQATT and SNEGSKA (reference sequence). V dropped 1 base and J dropped 5; count of bases not matched to a gene: 5. The CDR3 is 15 amino acids. Sequenced material: blood. The chain uses TRBV20-1 and TRBJ1-5; TRBD1 matches 10 bases. The TCR sequence derives from a woman aged 55-75 years in good health. The CDR3 region is CSARGGTGVDQPQHF. The CDR3 DNA reads as TGCAGTGCTAGAGGCGGGACAGGGGTCGATCAGCCCCAGCATTTT.